These 10 T cell receptor beta chains share one sample of origin, sequenced in a study of control samples from healthy donors and cancer patients (dated by TCRdb to between 2020 and 2021). The library was built by means of the immunoSEQ multiplex PCR assay. The clones in this table, taken by TCRdb from immuneACCESS, are in-frame only. Not every clone is retained; where verified, under half of the shortfall comes from an unresolved V gene, and the cause of the rest is unknown. This sample comprises fewer than 150,000 clones, 80% to 95% of them detected only once. The top ten constitute 2% to 2.5% of the sample. The specimen sequenced was blood. The receptors stem from a man between 18 and 35 years old in good health.

The chain has TRBV10-1 and TRBJ2-1; D call uncertain. V was shortened by 0 bases and J by 0 bases, with 9 bases between the two germline ends. This CDR3 region has 16 residues. Per the germline V gene, CDR1 is WNHNN and CDR2 is SYGVQD (reference sequence). CDR3 sequence reads: CASSESIFSSYNEQFF. In DNA, the CDR3 is TGCGCCAGCAGTGAGTCGATATTCAGCTCCTACAATGAGCAGTTCTTC.

CDR3 in amino acids: CASQTLRGDTEAFF. The CDR3 bases are TGTGCCAGTCAGACCCTCAGAGGCGACACTGAAGCTTTCTTT. J is TRBJ1-1 and V is TRBV19; D is unresolved. The germline gives CDR1 LNHDA, CDR2 SQIVND (reference sequence). CDR3 size: 14 residues. V was cut by 8 bases and J by 3 bases, with 16 bases left in between.

This chain connects TRBV7-8 to TRBJ2-5; 8 positions agree with TRBD2. The trim removed 1 base at V and 3 bases at J, leaving 19 bases unmatched. Germline V CDR1 and CDR2: SGHVS, FQNEAQ. The CDR3 is 20 amino acids. The CDR3 loop reads CASSLVDRLVAGRAEETQYF. The CDR3 bases are TGTGCCAGCAGCTTAGTAGATCGGCTTGTGGCCGGGAGGGCCGAAGAGACCCAGTACTTC.

The chain joins TRBV28 to TRBJ1-2; weak D call: TRBD1 (6 bases). Looked up from germline, CDR1 is MDHEN and CDR2 is SYDVKM. V was cut by 6 bases and J by 4 bases, with 12 bases left in between. The CDR3 has 13 amino acids. The CDR3 coding sequence is TGTGCCAGCAGCCCCAGGGGTGCCTATGGCTACACCTTC. Translated, it gives CASSPRGAYGYTF.

The rearrangement joins TRBV6-5 to TRBJ1-1; 7 positions agree with TRBD1. Germline V gene lookup returns CDR1 MNHEY and CDR2 SVGAGI. Germline trimming cut 9 bases from V and 3 bases from J; bases unmatched to any gene: 13. This CDR3 region has 15 residues. The CDR3 nucleotides are TGTGCCAGTAGGGGGGAGGGGGCCGGGGACACTGAAGCTTTCTTT. Translation: CASRGEGAGDTEAFF.

CDR3 nucleotides: TGCAGCGTTCTCCAGATCATGAACACTGAAGCTTTCTTT. It translates to CSVLQIMNTEAFF. The V call is TRBV29-1, the J call TRBJ1-1; no clear D gene. Trimming left V 5 bases short and J 0 bases short, with 10 bases between. Germline V CDR1 and CDR2: SQVTM, ANQGSEA. The CDR3 covers 13 residues.

V is TRBV18 and J is TRBJ2-7, with D possibly being TRBD1 or TRBD2 (6 bases each). The V end was cut by 3 bases, the J end by 2 bases, with 11 bases between. The CDR3 contains 14 residues. Germline V gene data show CDR1 as KGHSH and CDR2 as LQKENI. This chain's CDR3 is CASSPNRGPYEQYF. In DNA form, the CDR3 reads TGTGCCAGCTCACCTAACCGGGGGCCCTACGAGCAGTACTTC.

The rearrangement uses TRBV7-9 and TRBJ2-2; D is unclear. The germline V and J ends were trimmed by 1 base and 5 bases, with 11 bases remaining between them. CDR1 is SEHNR, CDR2 FQNEAQ, per germline (reference sequence). The CDR3 is made up of 15 amino acids. For the CDR3, the DNA is TGTGCCAGCAGCTTAGTCGGTCTGATGACCGGGGAGCTGTTTTTT. This codes for CASSLVGLMTGELFF.

This chain joins TRBV24-1 and TRBJ2-1; D is ambiguous. Germline loops: CDR1 KGHDR, CDR2 SFDVKD. The CDR3 consists of 16 residues. Trimming left V 3 bases short and J 0 bases short, with 11 bases between. The CDR3 loop reads CATSDLSASSYNEQFF. The DNA for the CDR3 is TGTGCCACCAGTGATCTAAGCGCCAGCTCCTACAATGAGCAGTTCTTC.

This chain uses TRBV6-5 with TRBJ1-1, with TRBD1 as a possible D gene (5 bases). This CDR3 region has 13 residues. Trimming left V 6 bases short and J 4 bases short, with 12 bases between. Per the germline V gene, CDR1 is MNHEY and CDR2 is SVGAGI. DNA of the CDR3: TGTGCCAGCAGCCTAAGGGGTGGCACTGAAGCTTTCTTT. As protein: CASSLRGGTEAFF.